This TCR beta chain stems from a study of blood T cell repertoires in COVID-19. Participants, 18 to 89 years old, spanned around 25 US areas. Self-reported history from a screening survey and questionnaire set each donor's cohort. Produced via immunoSEQ multiplex PCR; TCRdb's table is partial and in-frame only. This sample has 150,000 to 200,000 clones, with roughly 80% found just once. This CDR3 comprises 15 residues. CDR1 is SGHTA, CDR2 FQGTGA, per germline. V lost 2 bases, J lost 3 bases, and 13 bases lay in between. The receptor was derived from a man in his fifties or sixties who had recovered from COVID-19. Sequencing was performed on PBMCs or T cells enriched from blood (not recorded which). The rearrangement joins TRBV7-3 to TRBJ2-5; possible D gene TRBD2, 7 bases. CDR3: CASSLDGGPEETQYF. Written as DNA, the CDR3 is TGTGCCAGCAGCTTAGACGGGGGGCCTGAAGAGACCCAGTACTTC.